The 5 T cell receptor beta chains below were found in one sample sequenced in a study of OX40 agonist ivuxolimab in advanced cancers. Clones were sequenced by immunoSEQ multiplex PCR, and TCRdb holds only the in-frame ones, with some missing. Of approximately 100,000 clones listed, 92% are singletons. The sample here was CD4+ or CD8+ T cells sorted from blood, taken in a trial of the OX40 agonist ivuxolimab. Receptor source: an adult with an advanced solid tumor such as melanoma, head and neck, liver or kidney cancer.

The CDR3 spells CAWSLPTGVNSPLHF. The CDR3 bases are TGTGCCTGGAGTTTACCGACAGGAGTTAATTCACCCCTCCACTTT. The chain combines TRBV30 with TRBJ1-6, with D maybe TRBD1 (6 bases). V lost 2 bases to trimming and J lost 6 bases, with 14 bases between them. Germline V CDR1 and CDR2: GTSNPN, SVGIG (reference sequence). The length of the CDR3 is 15 residues.

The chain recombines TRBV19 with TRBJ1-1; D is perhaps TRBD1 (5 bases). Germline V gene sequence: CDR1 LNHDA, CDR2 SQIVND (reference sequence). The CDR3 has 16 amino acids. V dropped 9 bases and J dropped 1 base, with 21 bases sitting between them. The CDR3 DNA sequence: TGTGCCAGGCGAGGTCGGGGGGGGACCTGGAACACTGAAGCTTTCTTT. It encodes CARRGRGGTWNTEAFF.

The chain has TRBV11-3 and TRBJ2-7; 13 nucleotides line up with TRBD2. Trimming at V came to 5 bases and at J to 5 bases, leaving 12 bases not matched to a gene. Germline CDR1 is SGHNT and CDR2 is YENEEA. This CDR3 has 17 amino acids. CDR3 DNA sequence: TGTGCCAGCAGCCCAGGTCGCGGGACTAGCGGGACCCACGAGCAGTACTTC. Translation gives CASSPGRGTSGTHEQYF.

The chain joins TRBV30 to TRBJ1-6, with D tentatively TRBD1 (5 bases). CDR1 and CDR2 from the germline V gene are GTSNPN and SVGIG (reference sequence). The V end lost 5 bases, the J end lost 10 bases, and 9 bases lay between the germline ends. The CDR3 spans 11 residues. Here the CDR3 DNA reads TGTGCCTGGGGGGGGGTCTCACCCCTCCACTTT. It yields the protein CAWGGVSPLHF. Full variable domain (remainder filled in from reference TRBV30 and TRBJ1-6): SQTIHQWPATLVQPVGSPLSLECTVEGTSNPNLYWYRQAAGRGLQLLFYSVGIGQISSEVPQNLSASRPQDRQFILSSKKLLLSDSGFYLCAWGGVSPLHFGNGTRLTVT.

CDR3 region: CSVDSTGASYNEQFF. CDR3 nucleotides: TGCAGCGTTGACTCGACAGGGGCCTCCTACAATGAGCAGTTCTTC. The chain uses TRBV29-1 and TRBJ2-1, with 8 nucleotides matching TRBD1. The CDR3 runs 15 residues. CDR1 is SQVTM and CDR2 is ANQGSEA in the germline V gene. V shed 3 bases and J 0 bases; nucleotides not matched to a gene: 4.